This TCR beta chain was observed in a study of OX40 agonist ivuxolimab in advanced cancers. Looking at the study overall: Ivuxolimab, an agonist antibody against OX40 (CD134), was given to patients. Overall study findings and caveats: By week 6 at 0.1 to 3.0 mg/kg, blood CD4+ and CD8+ T cells had expanded clonally. Still undetermined is the antigen specificity of the expanded peripheral T cells.

Sequenced by immunoSEQ multiplex PCR; TCRdb stores in-frame clones only, minus some. The data contain some 78,000 clones, about 91% of them singletons. The V gene lost 5 bases and the J gene lost 1 base, with 14 bases spanning the gap. The CDR3 runs 15 residues. Germline-derived CDR1 and CDR2 are SEHNR and FQNEAQ (reference sequence). This clone was seen only a few times. Antigen unknown. The timepoints at which blood was sampled were baseline, cycle 4 day 1, and cycle 7 day 1. The sample here was CD4+ or CD8+ T cells sorted from blood, taken in a trial of the OX40 agonist ivuxolimab. The J gene is TRBJ1-1, the V gene TRBV7-9; a possible D gene is TRBD1 (6 bases). This clonotype was obtained from an adult with an advanced solid tumor such as melanoma, head and neck, liver or kidney cancer. Written as DNA, the CDR3 is TGTGCCAGCAGCACAGAGGGGGGAACGAACACTGAAGCTTTCTTT. Amino acids: CASSTEGGTNTEAFF.